The 28 T cell receptor beta chains presented below share a single source sample, sequenced in a study of blood T cells in healthy people across ages. A second about 6 to 12 cycle PCR used barcoded and J-beta primers. Each CDR3 protein is one row after TCRdb ran MiXCR on the 5' RACE reads. The sample lists around 1,100,000 distinct CDR3 sequences; roughly two fifths were seen once. The sequenced sample was blood. The receptors stem from a young man in good health.

This clonotype was observed many times. The CDR3 is CASSQDIWATGVSLYNEQFF. DNA of the CDR3: TGCGCCAGCAGCCAAGATATATGGGCTACAGGGGTCTCACTTTACAATGAGCAGTTCTTC. The V gene is TRBV4-3, the J gene TRBJ2-1, with 7 positions matching TRBD1. CDR1 is LGHNA, CDR2 YSLEER, per germline. Trimming cost V 0 bases and J 4 bases; bases outside gene matches: 18. This CDR3 region has 20 residues.

The chain links TRBV20-1 to TRBJ2-5, with 7 bases fitting TRBD1. The CDR3 is 16 amino acids. Unmatched junction bases numbered 18, after V lost 0 bases and J lost 11 bases. The germline CDR1 and CDR2 sequences are DFQATT and SNEGSKA (reference sequence). CDR3 in DNA: TGCAGTGCTAGAGATCACGGACAGGACTCCTACAATGAGCAGTACTTC. It encodes CSARDHGQDSYNEQYF.

The sample holds a few counts of this clonotype. V gene TRBV25-1 combines with J gene TRBJ1-2; TRBD1 aligns across 9 bases. Unmatched junction bases numbered 9, after V lost 4 bases and J lost 6 bases. Per the germline V gene, CDR1 is MGHDK and CDR2 is SYGVNS. This CDR3 contains 15 residues. The CDR3, as DNA: TGTGCCAGCAGTGTCCCGGGACAGGGTGTTAATGGCTACACCTTC. Residues: CASSVPGQGVNGYTF.

There are a few counts of this clonotype. The chain is built from TRBV7-2 and TRBJ2-1; TRBD2 matches at 7 bases. V was pared by 0 bases and J by 4 bases, with 3 bases of the junction left unmatched. The germline CDR1 and CDR2 sequences are SGHTA and FQGNSA. The CDR3 contains 15 residues. CDR3 DNA sequence: TGTGCCAGCAGCTTAGCGGGGGGGATATACAATGAGCAGTTCTTC. The encoded protein is CASSLAGGIYNEQFF. Supplemented by reference TRBV7-2 and TRBJ2-1, the full variable domain reads GAGVSQSPSNKVTEKGKDVELRCDPISGHTALYWYRQSLGQGLEFLIYFQGNSAPDKSGLPSDRFSAERTGGSVSTLTIQRTQQEDSAVYLCASSLAGGIYNEQFFGPGTRLTVL.

The CDR3 is CASSAEQYF. CDR3 bases: TGTGCCAGCAGCGCCGAGCAGTACTTC. V and J are TRBV9 and TRBJ2-5, with unresolved D. TRBJ2-7 matches the DNA end more closely, so the J call is doubtful. The CDR3 is made up of 9 amino acids. Germline loops: CDR1 SGDLS, CDR2 YYNGEE.

This clonotype appeared once. CDR3 protein: CSARGGLPRTETFF. The CDR3 DNA is TGCAGTGCTAGAGGAGGGTTGCCCCGAACTGAGACTTTCTTT. The chain combines TRBV20-1 with TRBJ1-1, with D uncertain. The CDR3 covers 14 residues. V was shortened by 1 base and J by 12 bases, with 21 bases between the two germline ends. The germline gives CDR1 DFQATT, CDR2 SNEGSKA (reference sequence).

The gene calls are TRBV20-1 and TRBJ1-4, with no clear D. CDR3 length: 13 residues. Germline lookup yields CDR1 DFQATT and CDR2 SNEGSKA (reference sequence). V lost 3 bases, J lost 8 bases, and 13 bases lay in between. This chain's CDR3 is CSASYGSGEKLFF. CDR3 sequence (DNA): TGCAGTGCTAGTTACGGAAGTGGAGAAAAACTGTTTTTT.

The chain couples TRBV27 to TRBJ1-2; D is unclear. Trimming pared 5 bases from V and 4 bases from J, leaving 20 bases between. Germline V lookup: CDR1 MNHEY, CDR2 SMNVEV (reference sequence). This CDR3 is 16 amino acids long. The CDR3 is CASSPSLGEGAYGYTF. CDR3 bases: TGTGCCAGCAGTCCCTCTTTGGGAGAGGGAGCCTATGGCTACACCTTC.

This clonotype was observed many times. The CDR3 DNA reads TGCGCCAGCAGCCAAGAGGTCTTGAACACTGAAGCTTTCTTT. Encoded protein: CASSQEVLNTEAFF. The genes are TRBV4-3 and TRBJ1-1; the D is unclear. This CDR3 is built from 14 residues. The V gene lost 0 bases and the J gene lost 0 bases, with 5 bases spanning the gap. CDR1 is LGHNA, CDR2 YSLEER, per germline.

The sample holds a few counts of this clonotype. The chain employs TRBV11-2 and TRBJ2-3, with D perhaps TRBD1 or TRBD2 (5 bases each). Germline V gene sequence: CDR1 SGHAT, CDR2 FQNNGV. The CDR3 is 15 amino acids. V lost 1 base and J 6 bases, leaving 14 bases between the germline ends. As DNA, the CDR3 is TGTGCCAGCAGCTTAGGGGGGACCCTTTGGGATACGCAGTATTTT. Protein product: CASSLGGTLWDTQYF.

This clonotype turned up a few times. V and J are TRBV6-6 and TRBJ2-5; D unclear. There are 16 residues in the CDR3. Per the germline V gene, CDR1 is MNHNY and CDR2 is SVGAGI (reference sequence). V was clipped by 2 bases and J by 2 bases, with 15 bases between them. The CDR3 region is CASSYQPSGLQETQYF. The CDR3 DNA reads as TGTGCCAGCAGTTACCAGCCCTCAGGTTTACAAGAGACCCAGTACTTC.

The chain combines TRBV4-2 with TRBJ1-2; TRBD1 matches 8 bases. The CDR3 consists of 14 residues. Germline assignment: CDR1 LGHNA and CDR2 YNFKEQ. The junction had 5 bases not matched to a gene; V was cut back by 2 bases and J by 6 bases. CDR3 in DNA: TGTGCCAGCAGCCAACCGGACAGGGAAAATGGCTACACCTTC. Translated, it gives CASSQPDRENGYTF.

V gene TRBV5-1 combines with J gene TRBJ1-5; tentatively, D is TRBD1 (6 bases). Germline CDR1 and CDR2: SGHRS and YFSETQ. This CDR3 region has 15 residues. V gave up 0 bases and J gave up 2 bases, with 9 bases separating them. The CDR3 region has the DNA TGCGCCAGCAGCTTGGATCCAGGGGGCAATCAGCCCCAGCATTTT. The encoded protein is CASSLDPGGNQPQHF.

This clonotype turned up a few times. J is TRBJ2-1 and V is TRBV6-1, with D uncertain. The CDR3 has 14 residues. V shed 2 bases and J shed 0 bases, with 5 bases lying between them. The V gene's germline CDR1 is MNHNS and CDR2 SASEGT. CDR3: CASSELSSYNEQFF. In DNA form, the CDR3 reads TGTGCCAGCAGTGAACTGAGCTCCTACAATGAGCAGTTCTTC.

This clonotype was detected a few times. This chain uses TRBV29-1 with TRBJ2-1; D is undetermined. The length of the CDR3 is 13 residues. Trimming stripped 6 bases from V and 4 bases from J, with 13 bases between. The germline V gene encodes CDR1 SQVTM and CDR2 ANQGSEA. CDR3 bases: TGCAGCGTCTCATGGACCAAGTACAATGAGCAGTTCTTC. It codes for CSVSWTKYNEQFF.

The J gene is TRBJ1-4, the V gene TRBV7-2; weak D call: TRBD1 (5 bases). From germline, CDR1 is SGHTA and CDR2 FQGNSA. The CDR3 extends over 15 amino acids. The V end was cut by 2 bases, the J end by 5 bases, with 12 bases between. In DNA, the CDR3 is TGTGCCAGCAGCTTATCGTACAGGCCGAATGAAAAACTGTTTTTT. This codes for CASSLSYRPNEKLFF.

The chain uses TRBV7-9 and TRBJ1-4; D not certain. Trimming removed 5 bases at V and 8 bases at J, with 12 bases between. The germline V gene encodes CDR1 SEHNR and CDR2 FQNEAQ (reference sequence). The CDR3 runs 13 residues. For the CDR3, the DNA is TGTGCCAGCAGCCCCCCGGATAAGGAAAAACTGTTTTTT. Translation: CASSPPDKEKLFF.

The V call is TRBV9, the J call TRBJ1-1; D is perhaps TRBD1 (6 bases). CDR3 size: 15 residues. The V end was cut by 4 bases, the J end by 0 bases, with 13 bases between. Germline V CDR1 and CDR2: SGDLS, YYNGEE. CDR3 sequence (DNA): TGTGCCAGCAGCCCGGTTTGGGGGCTGAACACTGAAGCTTTCTTT. Protein product: CASSPVWGLNTEAFF.

This clonotype was recorded a few times. The rearrangement joins TRBV20-1 to TRBJ2-5; 7 positions agree with TRBD2. The CDR3 extends over 14 amino acids. The germline CDR1 and CDR2 sequences are DFQATT and SNEGSKA (reference sequence). With V trimmed by 6 bases and J by 3 bases, 10 bases remained unmatched. The CDR3 region is CSATSWGREETQYF. CDR3 bases: TGCAGTGCCACCTCATGGGGGAGGGAAGAGACCCAGTACTTC.

The V gene is TRBV7-2, the J gene TRBJ1-1; a possible D gene is TRBD1 (5 bases). The germline gives CDR1 SGHTA, CDR2 FQGNSA. Between the trimmed V and J ends, which lost 7 bases and 0 bases, there was a span of 12 bases. The CDR3 extends over 14 amino acids. The DNA of the CDR3 is TGTGCCAGCACCCAAGTAGGGGTGAACACTGAAGCTTTCTTT. The encoded protein is CASTQVGVNTEAFF.

The gene calls are TRBV9 and TRBJ1-6; D is unresolved. This CDR3 spans 14 amino acids. Deletions cut 1 base from V and 9 bases from J, with 11 bases between. In germline, CDR1 is SGDLS, CDR2 YYNGEE. As DNA, the CDR3 is TGTGCCAGCAGCGTATCTGACGGGGTTTCACCCCTCCACTTT. This translates into CASSVSDGVSPLHF.

This clonotype is a singleton in its sample. V is TRBV10-3 and J is TRBJ2-2; 11 bases fit TRBD1. The ends lost 10 bases at V and 2 bases at J; junction bases unmatched: 6. The CDR3 has 15 amino acids. Germline V CDR1 and CDR2: ENHRY, SYGVKD. As DNA, the CDR3 is TGTGCCAGCCTCGGGACAGGGGGTAACACCGGGGAGCTGTTTTTT. As protein: CASLGTGGNTGELFF.

This clonotype turned up a few times. The chain carries TRBV6-5 and TRBJ1-2, with a tentative D call TRBD1 (6 bases). The V and J ends lost 4 bases and 11 bases respectively, with 14 bases between them. In germline, CDR1 is MNHEY, CDR2 SVGAGI. The CDR3 extends over 12 amino acids. The CDR3 spells CASSFNRAWYTF. CDR3 DNA sequence: TGTGCCAGCAGTTTTAACAGGGCGTGGTACACCTTC.

The chain couples TRBV24-1 to TRBJ2-3; D unresolved. V gave up 5 bases and J gave up 8 bases, with 10 bases separating them. The CDR3 totals 12 residues. Looked up from germline, CDR1 is KGHDR and CDR2 is SFDVKD. The CDR3 bases are TGTGCCACCAGTGGTGGCCAAGGTACGCAGTATTTT. Translating gives CATSGGQGTQYF.

The rearrangement links TRBV20-1 to TRBJ1-1; D is unclear. CDR3 length: 13 residues. V was clipped by 5 bases and J by 3 bases, with 13 bases between them. The germline gives CDR1 DFQATT, CDR2 SNEGSKA (reference sequence). In DNA form, the CDR3 reads TGCAGTGCTCGAGGGTTTAACCACACTGAAGCTTTCTTT. It yields the protein CSARGFNHTEAFF.

In DNA form, the CDR3 reads TGTGCCAGCAGTTTAAGAGGGGAGACCCAGTTCTTC. Translation: CASSLRGETQFF. This chain links TRBV12-3 or TRBV12-4 with TRBJ2-1; D might be TRBD1 or TRBD2, each matching 5 bases. There are 12 residues in the CDR3. Trimming took 2 bases from V and 13 from J, leaving 12 bases between them.

This clonotype was counted a few times. A junction end diverges from the germline sequence, so it may reflect a read error. The rearrangement links TRBV10-3 to TRBJ1-5; D not certain. CDR1 and CDR2 from the germline V gene are ENHRY and SYGVKD. This CDR3 has 16 amino acids. The CDR3 loop is CAISESGEGSNQPQRF. The DNA of the CDR3 is TGTGCCATCAGTGAGTCGGGTGAGGGAAGCAATCAGCCCCAGCGTTTT.

This clonotype was counted between two and nine times. The chain uses TRBV7-2 and TRBJ1-2, with a possible D match to TRBD1 (6 bases). Germline CDR1 SGHTA, CDR2 FQGNSA. The germline V and J ends were trimmed by 1 base and 6 bases, with 12 bases remaining between them. The CDR3 has 14 residues. The CDR3 protein is CASSLERGLNGYTF. Written as DNA, the CDR3 is TGTGCCAGCAGCTTAGAACGGGGGCTGAATGGCTACACCTTC.